There are a few counts of the clone carrying this T cell receptor beta chain. Germline CDR1 SGHRS, CDR2 YFSETQ. The V gene lost 4 bases and the J gene lost 1 base, with 8 bases spanning the gap. This CDR3 is 14 amino acids long. The protocol was immunoSEQ multiplex PCR, while the TCRdb copy is restricted to in-frame clones and leaves out a portion. The sample has around 990,000 clones; about 72% are singletons. This sample stems from a study of shared clonotypes between healthy human individuals. Sequenced: memory CD4+ T cells from PBMCs. Subset given: CD45RA-negative fraction. The genes are TRBV5-1 and TRBJ2-2, with a tentative D call TRBD1 (6 bases). The clonotype was recovered from a man younger than 30 in good health. Some clones in this sample may be carry-over from other donors' samples. CDR3 in amino acids: CASSTDRNTGELFF. The CDR3 nucleotides read TGCGCCAGCAGCACGGACAGGAACACCGGGGAGCTGTTTTTT.